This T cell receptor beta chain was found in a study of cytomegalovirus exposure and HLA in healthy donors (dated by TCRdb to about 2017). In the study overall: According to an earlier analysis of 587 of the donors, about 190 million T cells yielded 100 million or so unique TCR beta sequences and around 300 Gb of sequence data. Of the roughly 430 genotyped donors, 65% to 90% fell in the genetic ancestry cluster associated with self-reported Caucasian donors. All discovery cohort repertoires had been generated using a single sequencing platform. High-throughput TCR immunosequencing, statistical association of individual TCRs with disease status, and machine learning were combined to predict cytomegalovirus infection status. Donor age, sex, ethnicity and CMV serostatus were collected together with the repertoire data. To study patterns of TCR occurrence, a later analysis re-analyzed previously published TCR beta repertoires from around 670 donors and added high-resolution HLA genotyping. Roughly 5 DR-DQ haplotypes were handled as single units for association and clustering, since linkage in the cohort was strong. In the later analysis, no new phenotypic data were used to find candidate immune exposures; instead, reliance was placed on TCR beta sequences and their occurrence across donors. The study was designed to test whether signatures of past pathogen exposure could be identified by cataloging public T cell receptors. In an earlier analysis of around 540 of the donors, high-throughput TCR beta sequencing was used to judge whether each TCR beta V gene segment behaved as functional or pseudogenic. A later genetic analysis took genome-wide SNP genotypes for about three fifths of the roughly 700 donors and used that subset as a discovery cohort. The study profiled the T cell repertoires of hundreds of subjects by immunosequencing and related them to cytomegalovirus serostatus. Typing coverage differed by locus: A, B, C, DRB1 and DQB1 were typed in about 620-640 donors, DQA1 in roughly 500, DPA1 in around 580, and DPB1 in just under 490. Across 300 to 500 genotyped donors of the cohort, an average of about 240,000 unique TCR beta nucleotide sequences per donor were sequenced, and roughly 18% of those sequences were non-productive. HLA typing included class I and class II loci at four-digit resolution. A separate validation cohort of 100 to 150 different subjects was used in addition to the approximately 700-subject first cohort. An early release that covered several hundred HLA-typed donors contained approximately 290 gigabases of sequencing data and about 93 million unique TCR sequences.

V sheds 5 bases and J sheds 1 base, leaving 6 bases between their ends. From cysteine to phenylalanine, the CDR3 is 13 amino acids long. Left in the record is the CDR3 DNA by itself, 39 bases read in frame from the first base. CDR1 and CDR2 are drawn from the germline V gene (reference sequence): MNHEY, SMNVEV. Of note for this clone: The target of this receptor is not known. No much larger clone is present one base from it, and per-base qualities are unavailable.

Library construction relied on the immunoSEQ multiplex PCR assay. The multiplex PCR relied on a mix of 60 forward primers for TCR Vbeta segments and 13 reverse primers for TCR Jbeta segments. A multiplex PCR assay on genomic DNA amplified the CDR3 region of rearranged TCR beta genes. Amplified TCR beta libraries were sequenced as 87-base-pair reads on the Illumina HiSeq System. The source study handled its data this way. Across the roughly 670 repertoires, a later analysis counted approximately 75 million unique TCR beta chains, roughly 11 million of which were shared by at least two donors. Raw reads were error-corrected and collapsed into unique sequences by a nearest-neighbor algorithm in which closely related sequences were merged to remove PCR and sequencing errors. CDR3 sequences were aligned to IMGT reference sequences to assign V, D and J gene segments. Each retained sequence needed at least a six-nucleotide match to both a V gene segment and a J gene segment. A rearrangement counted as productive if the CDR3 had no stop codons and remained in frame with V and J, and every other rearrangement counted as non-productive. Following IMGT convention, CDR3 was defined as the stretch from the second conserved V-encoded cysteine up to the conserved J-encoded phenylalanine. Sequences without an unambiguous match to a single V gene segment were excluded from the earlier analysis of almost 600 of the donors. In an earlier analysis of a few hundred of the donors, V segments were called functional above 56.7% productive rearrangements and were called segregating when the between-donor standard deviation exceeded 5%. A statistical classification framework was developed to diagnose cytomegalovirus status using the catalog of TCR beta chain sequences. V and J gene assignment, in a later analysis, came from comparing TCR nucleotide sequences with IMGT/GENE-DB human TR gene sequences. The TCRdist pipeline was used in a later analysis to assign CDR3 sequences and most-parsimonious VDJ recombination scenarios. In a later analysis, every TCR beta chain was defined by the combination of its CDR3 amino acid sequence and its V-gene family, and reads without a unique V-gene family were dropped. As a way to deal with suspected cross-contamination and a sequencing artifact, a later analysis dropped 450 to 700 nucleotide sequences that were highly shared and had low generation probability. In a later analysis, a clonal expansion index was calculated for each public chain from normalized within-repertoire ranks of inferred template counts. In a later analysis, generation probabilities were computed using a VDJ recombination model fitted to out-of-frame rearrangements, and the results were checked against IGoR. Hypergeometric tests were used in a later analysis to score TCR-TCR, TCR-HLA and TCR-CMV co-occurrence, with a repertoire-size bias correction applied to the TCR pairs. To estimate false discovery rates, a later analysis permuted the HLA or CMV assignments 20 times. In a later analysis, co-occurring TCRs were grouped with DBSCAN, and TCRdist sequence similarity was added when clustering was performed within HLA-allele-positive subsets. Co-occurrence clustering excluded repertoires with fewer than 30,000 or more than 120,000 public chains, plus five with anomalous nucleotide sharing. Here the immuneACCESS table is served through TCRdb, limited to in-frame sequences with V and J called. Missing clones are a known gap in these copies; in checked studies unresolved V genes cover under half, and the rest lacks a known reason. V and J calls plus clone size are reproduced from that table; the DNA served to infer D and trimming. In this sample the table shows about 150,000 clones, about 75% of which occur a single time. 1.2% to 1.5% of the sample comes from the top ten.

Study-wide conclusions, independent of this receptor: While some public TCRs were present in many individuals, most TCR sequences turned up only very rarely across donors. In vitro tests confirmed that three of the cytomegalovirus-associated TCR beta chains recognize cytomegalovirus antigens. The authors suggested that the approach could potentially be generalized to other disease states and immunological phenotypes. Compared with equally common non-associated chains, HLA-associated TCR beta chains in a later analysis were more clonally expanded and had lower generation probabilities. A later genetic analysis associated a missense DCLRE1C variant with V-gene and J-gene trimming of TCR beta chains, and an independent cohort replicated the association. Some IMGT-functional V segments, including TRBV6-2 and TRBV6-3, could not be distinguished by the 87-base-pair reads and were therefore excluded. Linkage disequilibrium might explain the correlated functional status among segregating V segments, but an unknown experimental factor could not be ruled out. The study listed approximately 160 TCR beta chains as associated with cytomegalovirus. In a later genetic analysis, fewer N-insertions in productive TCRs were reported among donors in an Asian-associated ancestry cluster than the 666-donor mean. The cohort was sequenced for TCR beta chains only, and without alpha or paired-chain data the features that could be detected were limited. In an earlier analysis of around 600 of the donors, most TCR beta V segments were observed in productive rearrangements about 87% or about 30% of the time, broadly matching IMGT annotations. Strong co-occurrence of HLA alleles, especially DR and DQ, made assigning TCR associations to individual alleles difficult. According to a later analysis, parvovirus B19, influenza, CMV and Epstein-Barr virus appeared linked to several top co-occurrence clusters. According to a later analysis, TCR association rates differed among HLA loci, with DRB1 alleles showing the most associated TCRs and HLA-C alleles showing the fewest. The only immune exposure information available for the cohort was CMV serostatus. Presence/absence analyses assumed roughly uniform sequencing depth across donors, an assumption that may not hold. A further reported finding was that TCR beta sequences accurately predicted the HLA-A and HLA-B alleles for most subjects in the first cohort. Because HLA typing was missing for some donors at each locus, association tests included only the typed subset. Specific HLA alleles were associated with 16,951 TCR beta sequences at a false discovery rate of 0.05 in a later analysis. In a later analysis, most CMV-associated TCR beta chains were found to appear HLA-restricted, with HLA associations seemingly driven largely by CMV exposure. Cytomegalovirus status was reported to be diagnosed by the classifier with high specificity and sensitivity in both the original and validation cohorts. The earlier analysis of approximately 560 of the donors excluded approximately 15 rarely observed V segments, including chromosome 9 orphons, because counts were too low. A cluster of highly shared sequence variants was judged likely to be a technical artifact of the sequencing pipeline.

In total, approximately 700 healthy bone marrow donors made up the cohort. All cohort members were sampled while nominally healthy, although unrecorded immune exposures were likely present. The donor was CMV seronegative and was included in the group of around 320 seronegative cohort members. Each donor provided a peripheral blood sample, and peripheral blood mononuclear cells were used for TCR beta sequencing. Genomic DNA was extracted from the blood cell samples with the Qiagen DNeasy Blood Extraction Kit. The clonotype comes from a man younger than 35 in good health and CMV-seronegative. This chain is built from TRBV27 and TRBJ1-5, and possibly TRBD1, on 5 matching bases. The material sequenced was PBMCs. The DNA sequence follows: TGTGCCAGCAGTCGACAGAGCAATCAGCCCCAGCATTTT. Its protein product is CASSRQSNQPQHF.